Listed below are T cell receptor beta chains from one sample, sequenced in a study of blood T cell repertoires in COVID-19. Data came from immunoSEQ multiplex PCR; TCRdb stores just in-frame clones and leaves some out. Here the sample spans 110,000 or so clones, approximately 83% being singletons. Sequencing was carried out using peripheral blood. The receptors here all came from a woman aged 70-85 years with acute or convalescent COVID-19. Both conserved end residues are part of each CDR3. The D gene is left open where the match is weak. Where a row states a size, it is once, few, many or the class of an expanded clone; other rows omit it.

V gene: TRBV3-1/TRBV3-2; D gene: TRBD1; J gene: TRBJ1-1; clone size: NA; CDR3 protein: CASSQGTGTGGNTEAFF; CDR3 DNA: TGTGCCAGCAGCCAAGGAACCGGGACAGGGGGGAACACTGAAGCTTTCTTT
V gene: TRBV11-2; D gene: NA; J gene: TRBJ1-4; clone size: NA; CDR3 protein: CASSLGHEKLFF; CDR3 DNA: TGTGCCAGCAGCTTGGGCCATGAAAAACTGTTTTTT
V gene: TRBV18; D gene: NA; J gene: TRBJ2-7; clone size: few; CDR3 protein: CASSPSQYEQYF; CDR3 DNA: TGTGCCAGCTCACCGTCACAGTACGAGCAGTACTTC
V gene: TRBV7-6; D gene: TRBD2; J gene: TRBJ2-1; clone size: NA; CDR3 protein: CASSLEPSGSYNEQFF; CDR3 DNA: TGTGCCAGCAGCTTAGAGCCTAGCGGGAGTTACAATGAGCAGTTCTTC
V gene: TRBV4-1; D gene: NA; J gene: TRBJ1-4; clone size: NA; CDR3 protein: CASSPGGLANEKLFF; CDR3 DNA: TGCGCCAGCAGCCCCGGGGGGCTTGCTAATGAAAAACTGTTTTTT
V gene: TRBV19; D gene: TRBD1; J gene: TRBJ2-1; clone size: NA; CDR3 protein: CASSGDRGSDEQFF; CDR3 DNA: TGTGCCAGTAGTGGGGACAGGGGTTCGGATGAGCAGTTCTTC
V gene: TRBV2; D gene: TRBD1; J gene: TRBJ2-1; clone size: NA; CDR3 protein: CASSGGQGSSYNEQFF; CDR3 DNA: TGTGCCAGCAGTGGTGGACAGGGGTCGTCATACAATGAGCAGTTCTTC
V gene: TRBV19; D gene: NA; J gene: TRBJ2-3; clone size: NA; CDR3 protein: CASRYKNPSTDTQYF; CDR3 DNA: TGTGCCAGTCGATACAAAAATCCGAGCACAGATACGCAGTATTTT
V gene: TRBV7-3; D gene: NA; J gene: TRBJ2-5; clone size: NA; CDR3 protein: CASSLISQETQYF; CDR3 DNA: TGTGCCAGCAGCTTAATTAGTCAAGAGACCCAGTACTTC
V gene: TRBV3-1/TRBV3-2; D gene: NA; J gene: TRBJ1-1; clone size: few; CDR3 protein: CASSQLLGQSNTEAFF; CDR3 DNA: TGTGCCAGCAGCCAACTCTTAGGACAGTCGAACACTGAAGCTTTCTTT
V gene: TRBV24-1; D gene: NA; J gene: TRBJ2-4; clone size: NA; CDR3 protein: CATSDRFNRDTQYF; CDR3 DNA: TGTGCCACCAGTGACCGCTTCAACCGGGACACTCAGTACTTC
V gene: TRBV30; D gene: NA; J gene: TRBJ1-2; clone size: NA; CDR3 protein: CAWSVSSYGYTF; CDR3 DNA: TGTGCCTGGAGCGTGTCCAGCTATGGCTACACCTTC
V gene: TRBV3-1/TRBV3-2; D gene: NA; J gene: TRBJ2-5; clone size: NA; CDR3 protein: CASSQLNRVPSGKETQYF; CDR3 DNA: TGTGCCAGCAGCCAATTGAACAGGGTACCCTCTGGAAAAGAGACCCAGTACTTC
V gene: TRBV9; D gene: TRBD1; J gene: TRBJ1-6; clone size: NA; CDR3 protein: CASSPRQGRSYNSPLHF; CDR3 DNA: TGTGCCAGCAGCCCGAGACAGGGGAGGTCCTATAATTCACCCCTCCACTTT
V gene: TRBV10-3; D gene: NA; J gene: TRBJ2-1; clone size: NA; CDR3 protein: CAISGFESSYNEQFF; CDR3 DNA: TGTGCCATCAGTGGGTTTGAGAGCTCCTACAATGAGCAGTTCTTC
V gene: TRBV6-6; D gene: NA; J gene: TRBJ1-1; clone size: NA; CDR3 protein: CASSSSRGFGEAFF; CDR3 DNA: TGTGCCAGCAGTTCCTCCAGGGGCTTTGGTGAAGCTTTCTTT
V gene: TRBV29-1; D gene: NA; J gene: TRBJ2-5; clone size: NA; CDR3 protein: CSVGGRETQYF; CDR3 DNA: TGCAGCGTTGGGGGGAGGGAGACCCAGTACTTC
V gene: TRBV18; D gene: TRBD1; J gene: TRBJ1-1; clone size: few; CDR3 protein: CASSPGTGYEAFF; CDR3 DNA: TGTGCCAGCTCACCCGGGACAGGGTATGAAGCTTTCTTT
V gene: TRBV30; D gene: TRBD2; J gene: TRBJ2-1; clone size: NA; CDR3 protein: CAWSVRSGRRGYNEQFF; CDR3 DNA: TGTGCCTGGAGTGTACGGAGCGGGAGACGCGGCTACAATGAGCAGTTCTTC
V gene: TRBV7-9; D gene: NA; J gene: TRBJ1-4; clone size: NA; CDR3 protein: CASSSTETEKLFF; CDR3 DNA: TGTGCCAGCAGCTCCACAGAGACTGAAAAACTGTTTTTT
V gene: TRBV14; D gene: TRBD2; J gene: TRBJ2-1; clone size: NA; CDR3 protein: CASSHRGLASYNEQFF; CDR3 DNA: TGTGCCAGCAGCCACCGGGGACTAGCTAGTTACAATGAGCAGTTCTTC
V gene: TRBV7-3; D gene: NA; J gene: TRBJ2-2; clone size: NA; CDR3 protein: CASSSAGGELFF; CDR3 DNA: TGTGCCAGCAGCTCCGCGGGCGGGGAGCTGTTTTTT
V gene: TRBV4-2; D gene: NA; J gene: TRBJ2-4; clone size: NA; CDR3 protein: CASSLPGEAKNIQYF; CDR3 DNA: TGTGCCAGCAGCCTACCAGGGGAAGCCAAAAACATTCAGTACTTC
V gene: TRBV21-1; D gene: NA; J gene: TRBJ1-5; clone size: NA; CDR3 protein: CASSKAPRGFNQPQHF; CDR3 DNA: TGTGCCAGCAGCAAAGCCCCCAGGGGATTCAATCAGCCCCAGCATTTT
V gene: TRBV4-1; D gene: TRBD2; J gene: TRBJ2-1; clone size: NA; CDR3 protein: CASSPNPGTSGKKEQFF; CDR3 DNA: TGCGCCAGCAGCCCCAACCCCGGGACTAGCGGGAAGAAGGAGCAGTTCTTC
V gene: TRBV27; D gene: NA; J gene: TRBJ2-3; clone size: NA; CDR3 protein: CASSSLALFTDTQYF; CDR3 DNA: TGTGCCAGCAGTTCCCTGGCCCTTTTCACGGATACGCAGTATTTT
V gene: TRBV6-5; D gene: NA; J gene: TRBJ1-1; clone size: NA; CDR3 protein: CASSSWAPGSTEAFF; CDR3 DNA: TGTGCCAGCAGTTCATGGGCTCCTGGAAGCACTGAAGCTTTCTTT
V gene: TRBV3-1/TRBV3-2; D gene: NA; J gene: TRBJ1-2; clone size: NA; CDR3 protein: CASSQGAYGYTF; CDR3 DNA: TGTGCCAGCAGCCAGGGGGCCTATGGCTACACCTTC
V gene: TRBV5-1; D gene: NA; J gene: TRBJ1-4; clone size: NA; CDR3 protein: CASKAGFNEKLFF; CDR3 DNA: TGCGCCAGCAAAGCGGGATTTAATGAAAAACTGTTTTTT
V gene: TRBV30; D gene: NA; J gene: TRBJ2-2; clone size: few; CDR3 protein: CAWTTTRQGGELFF; CDR3 DNA: TGTGCCTGGACCACGACTAGACAAGGCGGGGAGCTGTTTTTT
V gene: TRBV5-1; D gene: NA; J gene: TRBJ2-3; clone size: NA; CDR3 protein: CASSLKGNTQYF; CDR3 DNA: TGCGCCAGCAGCTTAAAGGGGAATACGCAGTATTTT
V gene: TRBV18; D gene: TRBD1; J gene: TRBJ1-6; clone size: few; CDR3 protein: CASSPPLQGINSPLHF; CDR3 DNA: TGTGCCAGCTCACCACCCTTACAGGGGATTAATTCACCCCTCCACTTT
V gene: TRBV3-1/TRBV3-2; D gene: TRBD2; J gene: TRBJ2-1; clone size: NA; CDR3 protein: CASSQASGSSDEQFF; CDR3 DNA: TGTGCCAGCAGCCAAGCGAGCGGGAGTTCCGATGAGCAGTTCTTC
V gene: TRBV12-3/TRBV12-4; D gene: NA; J gene: TRBJ1-5; clone size: NA; CDR3 protein: CASSLQKLQPQHF; CDR3 DNA: TGTGCCAGCAGTTTACAAAAACTTCAGCCCCAGCATTTT
V gene: TRBV19; D gene: NA; J gene: TRBJ1-4; clone size: NA; CDR3 protein: CASTVRTNEKLFF; CDR3 DNA: TGTGCCAGTACTGTCAGGACTAATGAAAAACTGTTTTTT
V gene: TRBV18; D gene: NA; J gene: TRBJ2-2; clone size: NA; CDR3 protein: CASSPRVDSSGELFF; CDR3 DNA: TGTGCCAGCTCACCTCGGGTTGATTCATCCGGGGAGCTGTTTTTT
V gene: TRBV7-2; D gene: TRBD1; J gene: TRBJ2-3; clone size: NA; CDR3 protein: CASSSGQGASDTQYF; CDR3 DNA: TGTGCCAGCAGTTCAGGACAGGGGGCATCAGATACGCAGTATTTT
V gene: TRBV6-5; D gene: TRBD1; J gene: TRBJ1-2; clone size: NA; CDR3 protein: CASSTGGTGGYGYTF; CDR3 DNA: TGTGCCAGCAGCACAGGGGGCACGGGGGGCTATGGCTACACCTTC
V gene: TRBV29-1; D gene: NA; J gene: TRBJ2-3; clone size: NA; CDR3 protein: CSVSTTDTQYF; CDR3 DNA: TGCAGCGTTTCTACCACAGATACGCAGTATTTT
V gene: TRBV28; D gene: NA; J gene: TRBJ1-2; clone size: NA; CDR3 protein: CASSFPGYYGYTF; CDR3 DNA: TGTGCCAGCAGTTTCCCAGGTTACTATGGCTACACCTTC
V gene: TRBV19; D gene: TRBD2; J gene: TRBJ2-1; clone size: NA; CDR3 protein: CASTSGRDEQFF; CDR3 DNA: TGTGCCAGTACTAGCGGGAGGGATGAGCAGTTCTTC
V gene: TRBV24-1; D gene: NA; J gene: TRBJ2-2; clone size: few; CDR3 protein: CATSDRTGELFF; CDR3 DNA: TGTGCCACCAGTGACCGCACCGGGGAGCTGTTTTTT
V gene: TRBV30; D gene: NA; J gene: TRBJ2-1; clone size: NA; CDR3 protein: CAWSVPILNNEQFF; CDR3 DNA: TGTGCCTGGAGTGTACCTATTCTAAACAATGAGCAGTTCTTC
V gene: TRBV6-1; D gene: TRBD1; J gene: TRBJ1-3; clone size: NA; CDR3 protein: CASSARQGTIRAVSGNTIYF; CDR3 DNA: TGTGCCAGCAGTGCAAGACAGGGAACGATAAGGGCCGTCTCTGGAAACACCATATATTTT
V gene: TRBV6-5; D gene: TRBD1; J gene: TRBJ2-1; clone size: NA; CDR3 protein: CASSKQGYNEQFF; CDR3 DNA: TGTGCCAGCAGTAAACAGGGGTACAATGAGCAGTTCTTC
V gene: TRBV3-1/TRBV3-2; D gene: NA; J gene: TRBJ1-2; clone size: NA; CDR3 protein: CASSQATGHYGYTF; CDR3 DNA: TGTGCCAGCAGCCAAGCCACAGGGCACTATGGCTACACCTTC
V gene: TRBV5-1; D gene: TRBD2; J gene: TRBJ2-1; clone size: NA; CDR3 protein: CASSPGATSGIRNEQFF; CDR3 DNA: TGCGCCAGCAGCCCCGGGGCCACTAGCGGGATAAGAAATGAGCAGTTCTTC
V gene: TRBV2; D gene: NA; J gene: TRBJ1-5; clone size: NA; CDR3 protein: CASSEGEGGQPQHF; CDR3 DNA: TGTGCCAGCAGTGAAGGGGAGGGAGGTCAGCCCCAGCATTTT
V gene: TRBV11-2; D gene: TRBD1; J gene: TRBJ1-5; clone size: NA; CDR3 protein: CASSSTSTGTLNQPQHF; CDR3 DNA: TGTGCCAGCAGCTCTACGTCGACAGGGACCCTCAATCAGCCCCAGCATTTT
V gene: TRBV12-5; D gene: NA; J gene: TRBJ2-5; clone size: NA; CDR3 protein: CASGLGTRETQYF; CDR3 DNA: TGTGCTAGTGGTTTGGGGACTCGAGAGACCCAGTACTTC
V gene: TRBV29-1; D gene: TRBD2; J gene: TRBJ2-1; clone size: NA; CDR3 protein: CSGVAGGSYNEQFF; CDR3 DNA: TGCAGCGGGGTAGCGGGGGGTTCCTACAATGAGCAGTTCTTC
V gene: TRBV28; D gene: TRBD1; J gene: TRBJ1-3; clone size: NA; CDR3 protein: CASSIADRENTIYF; CDR3 DNA: TGTGCCAGCAGTATTGCGGACAGGGAAAACACCATATATTTT
V gene: TRBV15; D gene: TRBD1; J gene: TRBJ1-2; clone size: NA; CDR3 protein: CATSRGQGARRGGYTF; CDR3 DNA: TGTGCCACCAGCAGGGGGCAGGGGGCGCGAAGAGGTGGCTACACCTTC
V gene: TRBV7-9; D gene: NA; J gene: TRBJ1-1; clone size: once; CDR3 protein: CASSLMGAAEAFF; CDR3 DNA: TGTGCCAGCAGCTTAATGGGGGCAGCTGAAGCTTTCTTT
V gene: TRBV5-1; D gene: TRBD1; J gene: TRBJ1-2; clone size: NA; CDR3 protein: CASSLTGTGTLGGYTF; CDR3 DNA: TGCGCCAGCAGCTTAACCGGGACAGGGACCTTAGGGGGCTACACCTTC